This TCR beta chain was obtained from a study of T cell changes during pregnancy in multiple sclerosis. CDR1 ENHRY and CDR2 SYGVKD come from the germline V gene. The CDR3 has 16 residues. V dropped 6 bases and J dropped 2; count of bases not matched to a gene: 9. Sequenced by immunoSEQ multiplex PCR; TCRdb stores in-frame clones only, minus some. The sample lists tens of thousands of clones, roughly 90% seen once, with around 3.5% in the top ten. The chain uses TRBV10-3 and TRBJ1-2; 10 bases fit TRBD1. This clonotype was obtained from a female donor in good health, enrolled as a control in a pregnancy study. This sample comprised peripheral blood, obtained after pregnancy. The CDR3 nucleotides are TGTGCCATCAGAGCTGGGGCGGGACAGGGGAACTATGGCTACACCTTC. Translating gives CAIRAGAGQGNYGYTF.